A single sample is the source of the 24 T cell receptor beta chains below, sequenced in a study of cytomegalovirus exposure and HLA in healthy donors. Researchers ran the PCR with 60 Vbeta and 13 Jbeta primers. This table comes from immunoSEQ multiplex PCR, and its TCRdb copy is limited to in-frame clones, with some not included. The table records 150,000 to 200,000 clones, about 90% of them present only once. Material for sequencing was PBMCs. These receptor sequences come from a girl in the first two years of life in good health and CMV-seronegative.

The CDR3 sequence: CASSLLWTSGRAMYEQYF. Here the CDR3 DNA reads TGCGCCAGCAGCTTGCTTTGGACTAGCGGGAGGGCCATGTACGAGCAGTACTTC. The chain is built from TRBV5-1 and TRBJ2-7, with TRBD2 matching 15 bases. Germline V CDR1 and CDR2: SGHRS, YFSETQ. The CDR3 loop spans 18 amino acids. Trimming at V came to 1 base and at J to 4 bases, leaving 9 bases not matched to a gene. Drawing the rest from reference TRBV5-1 and TRBJ2-7, the complete variable domain is KAGVTQTPRYLIKTRGQQVTLSCSPISGHRSVSWYQQTPGQGLQFLFEYFSETQRNKGNFPGRFSGRQFSNSRSEMNVSTLELGDSALYLCASSLLWTSGRAMYEQYFGPGTRLTVT.

V usage is TRBV29-1 and J usage is TRBJ1-1; perhaps TRBD1 as D (6 bases). Deletions cut 6 bases from V and 6 bases from J, with 17 bases between. CDR3 length: 13 residues. Germline CDR1 SQVTM, CDR2 ANQGSEA. CDR3: CSVDQTGWAEAFF. CDR3 nucleotides: TGCAGCGTAGATCAAACAGGGTGGGCTGAAGCTTTCTTT.

This clone was detected once. The CDR3 loop reads CASSLDGSNPYEQYF. Here the CDR3 DNA reads TGCGCCAGCAGCTTGGACGGTTCCAACCCCTACGAGCAGTACTTC. The genes are TRBV5-1 and TRBJ2-7; D not certain. The CDR3 sequence is 15 residues long. The V and J ends lost 0 bases and 2 bases respectively, with 12 bases between them. Germline CDR1 SGHRS, CDR2 YFSETQ.

The chain links TRBV9 to TRBJ2-3; 7 nucleotides align to TRBD2. The CDR3 has 15 residues. Looked up from germline, CDR1 is SGDLS and CDR2 is YYNGEE. J lost 6 bases, V lost 0 bases, and 7 bases had no gene match. This chain's CDR3 is CASSVVSGVQDTQYF. The CDR3 bases are TGTGCCAGCAGCGTAGTGAGCGGGGTTCAGGATACGCAGTATTTT.

This chain connects TRBV19 to TRBJ2-1; 9 nucleotides match TRBD2. Germline trimming cut 3 bases from V and 5 bases from J; bases unmatched to any gene: 2. CDR3 length: 14 amino acids. CDR1 and CDR2 from the germline V gene are LNHDA and SQIVND (reference sequence). CDR3 bases: TGTGCCAGTAGTATTCTAGCGGGGCACAATGAGCAGTTCTTC. It encodes CASSILAGHNEQFF.

This chain joins TRBV11-1 and TRBJ2-1; 11 bases agree with TRBD2. Germline assignment: CDR1 SGHAT and CDR2 FQDESV (reference sequence). Trimming at V came to 1 base and at J to 8 bases, leaving 10 bases not matched to a gene. This CDR3 comprises 17 residues. CDR3 nucleotides: TGTGCCAGCAGCTTAGGTAGACTAGCGGGGTTCGGGGATGAGCAGTTCTTC. Translating it yields CASSLGRLAGFGDEQFF.

The genes are TRBV19 and TRBJ1-6, with TRBD1 matching 7 bases. The CDR3 covers 17 residues. Losses at the gene ends were 4 bases for V and 0 bases for J; bases not matched to a gene: 6. Germline lookup yields CDR1 LNHDA and CDR2 SQIVND (reference sequence). The CDR3 region is CASSTHRGSSYNSPLHF. Written as DNA, the CDR3 is TGTGCCAGTAGTACGCACAGGGGAAGCTCCTATAATTCACCCCTCCACTTT.

This chain connects TRBV5-4 to TRBJ1-4, with 7 bases that match TRBD1. Germline trimming cut 4 bases from V and 8 bases from J; bases unmatched to any gene: 8. In germline, CDR1 is SGHNT, CDR2 YYREEE (reference sequence). This CDR3 contains 14 residues. CDR3 nucleotides: TGTGCCAGCAGCCCGGGACAGCCGGTGGAAAAACTGTTTTTT. Translating gives CASSPGQPVEKLFF. The variable domain in full, completed from reference TRBV5-4 and TRBJ1-4, reads ETGVTQSPTHLIKTRGQQVTLRCSSQSGHNTVSWYQQALGQGPQFIFQYYREEENGRGNFPPRFSGLQFPNYSSELNVNALELDDSALYLCASSPGQPVEKLFFGSGTQLSVL.

The rearrangement links TRBV5-1 to TRBJ2-3, with no clear D. This CDR3 comprises 17 residues. V lost 1 base to trimming and J lost 0 bases, with 15 bases between them. CDR1 and CDR2 from the germline V gene are SGHRS and YFSETQ. This chain's CDR3 is CASSLSVVGSSTDTQYF. The CDR3 DNA reads TGCGCCAGCAGCTTGTCGGTGGTCGGGTCGAGCACAGATACGCAGTATTTT.

V is TRBV10-3 and J is TRBJ2-3, with 9 bases that match TRBD2. Germline-derived CDR1 and CDR2 are ENHRY and SYGVKD. The CDR3 has 17 residues. The J segment lost 1 base and the V segment lost 3 bases, leaving 8 bases of the junction unmatched. The CDR3 DNA sequence: TGTGCCATCAGTGACAGGGCTAGCGGGGCCCGCACAGATACGCAGTATTTT. This translates into CAISDRASGARTDTQYF.

This chain joins TRBV12-5 and TRBJ2-7; D is undetermined. CDR1 and CDR2 (germline): LGHNT, FRNRAP. V was trimmed by 5 bases and J by 0 bases, leaving 8 bases between them. The CDR3 extends over 13 amino acids. In DNA, the CDR3 is TGTGCTAGTGGTCTCGGGTTCTCCTACGAGCAGTACTTC. Translating gives CASGLGFSYEQYF.

This clone has a single count. At one boundary the junction diverges from the germline segment, which might be a read error. The chain couples TRBV7-9 to TRBJ1-2, with TRBD1 identical over 7 bases. Germline V gene lookup returns CDR1 SEHNR and CDR2 FQNEAQ (reference sequence). The CDR3 runs to 14 residues. CDR3 DNA: TGTTCCAGCAGCTTAGAGCTGGGGACAGCAGTCTACACCTTC. Its protein is CSSSLELGTAVYTF.

DNA of the CDR3: TGTGCCAGCAGCCCGCCGGGACTTACGCAGTATTTT. This sequence encodes CASSPPGLTQYF. The chain employs TRBV7-6 and TRBJ2-3, with a tentative D call TRBD2 (6 bases). This CDR3 is 12 amino acids long. V lost 5 bases and J 8 bases, leaving 11 bases between the germline ends. Germline values: CDR1 SGHVS, CDR2 FNYEAQ.

This chain connects TRBV6-1 to TRBJ2-7; 8 bases match TRBD1. The CDR3 runs 14 residues. CDR1 MNHNS and CDR2 SASEGT come from the germline V gene. V gave up 7 bases and J gave up 2 bases; unmatched junction bases: 7. CDR3 region: CASIQGATAYEQYF. As DNA, the CDR3 is TGTGCCAGCATCCAGGGGGCCACAGCCTACGAGCAGTACTTC.

The rearrangement uses TRBV30 and TRBJ1-5, with D maybe TRBD1 (5 bases). Germline CDR1 GTSNPN, CDR2 SVGIG (reference sequence). CDR3 length equals 13 residues. Trimming pared 2 bases from V and 7 bases from J, leaving 12 bases between. The CDR3 DNA reads as TGTGCCTGGAGTAAACTTAACAGGCAGCCCCAGCATTTT. It is translated as CAWSKLNRQPQHF.

The table lists this clone with a few counts. CDR3 nucleotide sequence: TGTGCCAGTAGTATAGCCCACGGGACAGGGGCCTACGAGCAGTACTTC. It yields the protein CASSIAHGTGAYEQYF. The chain uses TRBV19 and TRBJ2-7; 10 nucleotides match TRBD1. V lost 1 base and J lost 2; bases outside the gene matches: 5. The germline V gene encodes CDR1 LNHDA and CDR2 SQIVND (reference sequence). The CDR3 contains 16 residues.

This clone was seen just once. The rearrangement uses TRBV7-2 and TRBJ2-3, with TRBD1 matching over 8 bases. CDR1 is SGHTA and CDR2 is FQGNSA in the germline V gene. Losses at the gene ends were 1 base for V and 6 bases for J; bases not matched to a gene: 6. The CDR3 runs 15 residues. CDR3 loop: CASSLEAHRGDTQYF. CDR3 DNA sequence: TGTGCCAGCAGCTTAGAGGCACACAGGGGGGATACGCAGTATTTT.

V usage is TRBV4-2 and J usage is TRBJ2-1; 9 bases match TRBD2. The CDR3 is 15 amino acids. V was pared by 1 base and J by 8 bases, with 6 bases of the junction left unmatched. The germline gives CDR1 LGHNA, CDR2 YNFKEQ. CDR3 in amino acids: CASSQVASGIHEQFF. In DNA, the CDR3 is TGTGCCAGCAGCCAAGTGGCTAGCGGGATCCATGAGCAGTTCTTC.

This chain connects TRBV5-1 to TRBJ1-2, with 12 bases that match TRBD1. Unmatched junction bases numbered 12, after V lost 5 bases and J lost 4 bases. Looked up from germline, CDR1 is SGHRS and CDR2 is YFSETQ. The CDR3 contains 17 residues. The CDR3 reads CASSHGTGGGPGYGYTF. In DNA, the CDR3 is TGCGCCAGCAGTCATGGGACAGGGGGCGGTCCGGGCTATGGCTACACCTTC. Filled out from reference TRBV5-1 and TRBJ1-2, the complete variable domain reads KAGVTQTPRYLIKTRGQQVTLSCSPISGHRSVSWYQQTPGQGLQFLFEYFSETQRNKGNFPGRFSGRQFSNSRSEMNVSTLELGDSALYLCASSHGTGGGPGYGYTFGSGTRLTVV.

J is TRBJ2-1 and V is TRBV6-1; 9 nucleotides line up with TRBD2. The ends lost 3 bases at V and 5 bases at J; junction bases unmatched: 2. Germline CDR1 is MNHNS and CDR2 is SASEGT. There are 14 residues in the CDR3. The CDR3 bases are TGTGCCAGCAGTGAGCGGGGGGGCAACAATGAGCAGTTCTTC. Translating gives CASSERGGNNEQFF.

This rearrangement joins TRBV6-1 to TRBJ1-1; D remains unclear. In germline, CDR1 is MNHNS, CDR2 SASEGT. This CDR3 is built from 12 residues. Trimming shortened V by 2 bases and J by 6 bases, and 7 bases separated the two germline ends. Written as DNA, the CDR3 is TGTGCCAGCAGTGAACGGGTGGCTGAAGCTTTCTTT. Its translation is CASSERVAEAFF.

The genes are TRBV27 and TRBJ2-5, with a weak D call TRBD2 (5 bases). This CDR3 is built from 15 residues. Between the trimmed V and J ends, which lost 1 base and 5 bases, there was a span of 14 bases. Per germline, CDR1 MNHEY and CDR2 SMNVEV (reference sequence). The CDR3 here is CASSLWFSGMETQYF. The CDR3 DNA sequence: TGTGCCAGCAGTTTATGGTTTTCGGGGATGGAGACCCAGTACTTC.

V gene TRBV6-5 combines with J gene TRBJ1-1, with TRBD1 matching over 7 bases. The CDR3 contains 14 residues. Germline CDR1 is MNHEY and CDR2 is SVGAGI. V trimming: 1 base; J trimming: 2 bases; junction bases outside the gene matches: 1. CDR3 nucleotides: TGTGCCAGCAGTTACTACAGGGGTAACACTGAAGCTTTCTTT. This gives the protein CASSYYRGNTEAFF.

This chain joins TRBV6-6 and TRBJ1-2, with a weak D call TRBD1 (6 bases). Trimming removed 0 bases at V and 2 bases at J, with 13 bases between. The CDR3 extends over 16 amino acids. CDR1 MNHNY and CDR2 SVGAGI come from the germline V gene (reference sequence). The CDR3 spells CASSYSLGGLNYGYTF. CDR3 sequence (DNA): TGTGCCAGCAGTTACTCGCTAGGGGGTCTCAACTATGGCTACACCTTC.